What follows are 10 T cell receptor beta chains derived from one specimen sequenced in a study of blood T cell repertoires in COVID-19. Measured with immunoSEQ multiplex PCR; TCRdb has only the in-frame clones, and not every one. Of about 440,000 clones detected, approximately 90% appear once; the ten largest clones hold approximately 2%. Sequencing was carried out using PBMCs or T cells enriched from blood (not recorded which). These TCRs come from a young woman with acute COVID-19.

The chain employs TRBV5-1 and TRBJ2-6, with TRBD1 matching over 9 bases. This CDR3 has 18 residues. Germline values: CDR1 SGHRS, CDR2 YFSETQ. The ends lost 4 bases at V and 1 base at J; junction bases unmatched: 9. The CDR3 DNA reads as TGCGCCAGCAGCACCCGGGACAGGGCTTCTTCTGGGGCCAACGTCCTGACTTTC. As protein: CASSTRDRASSGANVLTF.

This chain links TRBV27 with TRBJ1-5, with no clear D. The germline V and J ends were trimmed by 3 bases and 5 bases, with 17 bases remaining between them. Germline assignment: CDR1 MNHEY and CDR2 SMNVEV (reference sequence). This CDR3 is built from 16 residues. The CDR3 loop reads CASSFSFGLNDQPQHF. The CDR3, as DNA: TGTGCCAGCAGTTTTTCCTTCGGACTCAACGATCAGCCCCAGCATTTT.

This clone was picked up one time. The chain recombines TRBV15 with TRBJ1-1; the D is unclear. There are 15 residues in the CDR3. Trimming took 0 bases from V and 1 from J, leaving 9 bases between them. Germline V CDR1 and CDR2: LNHNV, YYDKDF (reference sequence). CDR3 region: CATSRDRLANTEAFF. The DNA of the CDR3 is TGTGCCACCAGCAGAGATCGCCTGGCGAACACTGAAGCTTTCTTT.

The rearrangement joins TRBV29-1 to TRBJ2-3; TRBD2 might be the D (5 bases). The V end lost 3 bases, the J end lost 3 bases, and 13 bases lay between the germline ends. The CDR3 extends over 14 amino acids. CDR1 SQVTM and CDR2 ANQGSEA come from the germline V gene. The CDR3 DNA reads TGCAGCGTTGATGAGGACGGGAAAACAGATACGCAGTATTTT. Its translation is CSVDEDGKTDTQYF.

This clone was recorded only once. This sequence joins TRBV9 and TRBJ1-1, with D unclear. This CDR3 comprises 16 residues. Trimming left V 1 base short and J 1 base short, with 14 bases between. In germline, CDR1 is SGDLS, CDR2 YYNGEE. CDR3 in DNA: TGTGCCAGCAGCGTAACCCCAAACACCTCGAACACTGAAGCTTTCTTT. It codes for CASSVTPNTSNTEAFF.

The chain has TRBV9 and TRBJ1-6; 11 bases align to TRBD1. V was pared by 1 base and J by 6 bases, with 6 bases of the junction left unmatched. Germline V gene sequence: CDR1 SGDLS, CDR2 YYNGEE. The CDR3 length is 17 residues. The CDR3 here is CASSVTGTGGVNSPLHF. The CDR3 DNA follows: TGTGCCAGCAGCGTAACCGGGACAGGGGGGGTTAATTCACCCCTCCACTTT.

This clone was seen more than once but under ten times. The chain uses TRBV2 and TRBJ1-3, with 7 nucleotides matching TRBD1. The germline V gene encodes CDR1 SNHLY and CDR2 FYNNEI. V was clipped by 6 bases and J by 0 bases; unmatched bases: 5. There are 15 residues in the CDR3. In nucleotides, the CDR3 is TGTGCCAGCAGGACAGGGCTAACCTCTGGAAACACCATATATTTT. Protein: CASRTGLTSGNTIYF.

The chain combines TRBV10-1 with TRBJ1-2; 9 bases agree with TRBD1. The germline V gene encodes CDR1 WNHNN and CDR2 SYGVQD (reference sequence). With 3 bases clipped from V and 10 bases from J, the junction kept 9 bases outside the gene matches. The CDR3 is 14 amino acids. The CDR3 DNA reads as TGCGCCAGCAGTGAAACCCGGGACAGGGCCTTCTACACCTTC. Residues: CASSETRDRAFYTF.

The rearrangement joins TRBV7-8 to TRBJ1-5; 9 bases match TRBD1. This CDR3 is 18 amino acids long. The J segment lost 0 bases and the V segment lost 5 bases, leaving 11 bases of the junction unmatched. Germline V lookup: CDR1 SGHVS, CDR2 FQNEAQ. The CDR3 loop reads CASSTRQGGWDSNQPQHF. CDR3 DNA: TGTGCCAGCAGCACTAGACAGGGGGGCTGGGATAGCAATCAGCCCCAGCATTTT.

This chain joins TRBV28 and TRBJ1-2, with 7 bases aligning to TRBD1. The CDR3 contains 17 residues. With V trimmed by 1 base and J by 3 bases, 11 bases remained unmatched. The germline CDR1 and CDR2 sequences are MDHEN and SYDVKM. The CDR3 DNA is TGTGCCAGCAGTTTATCGATACACACAGGGGTTCACTATGGCTACACCTTC. It translates to CASSLSIHTGVHYGYTF.